Here is one T cell receptor (beta chain) with its context. Its specificity is not known. The source of the sample is a study of PD-1 blockade in classical Hodgkin lymphoma. General study results and limits: Complete responders matched newly diagnosed patients in baseline diversity.

Germline CDR1 and CDR2: KGHSH and LQKENI. This CDR3 has 15 amino acids. V shed 4 bases and J 7 bases; nucleotides not matched to a gene: 9. Sequenced by immunoSEQ multiplex PCR; TCRdb stores in-frame clones only, minus some. Among roughly 19,000 clones listed, approximately 84% were seen once. Exposure to brentuximab vedotin varied, and each patient had relapsed following autologous stem cell transplantation. This sequence joins TRBV18 and TRBJ2-1, with 8 bases that match TRBD1. The starting material was peripheral blood mononuclear cells (PBMCs), obtained at baseline. This clonotype was sampled from a human donor with classical Hodgkin lymphoma. Here the CDR3 DNA reads TGTGCCAGCTCACGCAACAGGGGGTCGGGTAATGAGCAGTTCTTC. Its protein product is CASSRNRGSGNEQFF. Drawing the rest from reference TRBV18 and TRBJ2-1, the complete variable domain is NAGVMQNPRHLVRRRGQEARLRCSPMKGHSHVYWYRQLPEEGLKFMVYLQKENIIDESGMPKERFSAEFPKEGPSILRIQQVVRGDSAAYFCASSRNRGSGNEQFFGPGTRLTVL.